This T cell receptor beta chain was profiled in a study of response to subunit inactivated influenza vaccine. TCRdb independently ran MiXCR on the RT-PCR reads; one entry per CDR3 protein. The sample carries about 570,000 distinct CDR3 sequences, approximately 10% recorded once. This CDR3 has 18 residues. J was trimmed by 2 bases and V by 0 bases; bases with no gene match: 10. CDR1 is LGHNA and CDR2 is YSLEER in the germline V gene. This same sample was also taken into another study, of T cells expressing NK-cell markers. Turning to that study: Making the TCR beta cDNA relied on 5'RACE template switching with UMIs. Only alpha-beta TCR T cells were sorted in several experiments, using an anti-gamma-delta TCR antibody. About six donors showed dominant NKG2C+ clonotypes comprising about 1.0-8% of their CD8+ T cells. Four of the donors also had these clonotypes leading their CD3+CD56-NKG2C+ fraction.

Sequenced material: PBMCs from blood, taken on the day of vaccination. V gene TRBV4-3 combines with J gene TRBJ2-3; TRBD2 agrees at 8 bases. This sequence was found in a man aged 50 or older who received an inactivated influenza vaccine. This CDR3 reads CASSQDLSASGFTDTQYF. DNA for the CDR3: TGCGCCAGCAGCCAAGATCTGAGTGCTAGCGGGTTCACAGATACGCAGTATTTT.